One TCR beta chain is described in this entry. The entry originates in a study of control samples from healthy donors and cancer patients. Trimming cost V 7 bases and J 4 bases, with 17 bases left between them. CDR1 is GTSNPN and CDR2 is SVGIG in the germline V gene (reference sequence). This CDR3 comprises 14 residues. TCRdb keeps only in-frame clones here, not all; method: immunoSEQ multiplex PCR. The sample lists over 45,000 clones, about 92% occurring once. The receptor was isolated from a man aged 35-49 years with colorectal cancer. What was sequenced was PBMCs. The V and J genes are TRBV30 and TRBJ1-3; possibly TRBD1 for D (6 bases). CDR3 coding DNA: TGTGCCTCAGATAGGGGGAGATCCGGAAACACCATATATTTT. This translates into CASDRGRSGNTIYF.